A single sample is the source of the 18 T cell receptor beta chains below, sequenced in a study of tumor and adjacent non-tumor tissue in lung cancer. The template was RNA from unsorted bulk tissue. A modified ARM-PCR protocol with three rounds of nested PCR amplified TCRbeta. TCRdb itself ran the multiplex PCR reads through MiXCR, one entry per CDR3 protein. The repertoire holds about 93,000 distinct CDR3 sequences, with 67% as singletons. Sequenced sample: lung tumor tissue. Every receptor here comes from a man aged 60-69 years with non-small cell lung cancer.

Concerning this clonotype: Relative to the germline gene, one junction end is altered; a read error may explain this. The chain joins TRBV6-1 to TRBJ2-5; TRBD2 matches 7 bases. The CDR3 length is 16 residues. Germline V gene sequence: CDR1 MNHNS, CDR2 SASEGT. DNA for the CDR3: TGTGCCAGCAGTGAAGATTGGAGGGCAGGGAGGGAGACTCAGTACTTC. As protein: CASSEDWRAGRETQYF.

Worth noting for this clonotype: Since the CDR3 does not end with the conserved phenylalanine or tryptophan, this likely comes from a read error. The gene calls are TRBV12-3 or TRBV12-4 and TRBJ2-1, with 7 bases lining up with TRBD2. The CDR3 runs to 16 residues. The trim removed 1 base at V and 7 bases at J, leaving 10 bases unmatched. For the CDR3, the DNA is TGTGCCAGCAGTTTAGAGGGAGGGGCTGTTTGGAATGAGCAGTTCTTA. This gives the protein CASSLEGGAVWNEQFL.

As regards this clonotype: Since a much larger clone is just one base distant, this may be a read error. The V and J genes are TRBV7-2 and TRBJ1-2; TRBD1 might be the D (6 bases). The V gene's germline CDR1 is SGHTA and CDR2 FQGNSA. This CDR3 contains 15 residues. In DNA form, the CDR3 reads TGTGCCGGCAGCTTAAGGTTCCAGGGGAACTATGGCTACACCTTC. Translation gives CAGSLRFQGNYGYTF.

This clonotype was detected only a few times. The CDR3 coding sequence is TGTGCCAGCAGTTTTTTCGGGACAGCTACTAGCGGGAGCTCCTACAATGAGCAGTTCTTC. Its protein product is CASSFFGTATSGSSYNEQFF. V is TRBV12-3 or TRBV12-4 and J is TRBJ2-1; TRBD2 matches 11 bases. V lost 3 bases to trimming and J lost 0 bases; unmatched junction nucleotides: 13. This CDR3 spans 20 amino acids.

Points on this clonotype: The junction departs from germline at one end; a sequencing error may be responsible. The chain joins TRBV6-6 to TRBJ2-3, with D perhaps TRBD1 or TRBD2 (6 bases each). The CDR3 sequence is 17 residues long. Germline CDR1 MNHNY, CDR2 SVGAGI (reference sequence). The chain's CDR3 is CTSSYGEDSFCTDTQYF. The CDR3 DNA is TGTACCAGCAGTTACGGGGAGGACAGTTTCTGTACAGATACGCAGTATTTT.

This clonotype has ten or more counts. V gene TRBV4-1 combines with J gene TRBJ1-6; D is perhaps TRBD1 (6 bases). The CDR3 spans 15 residues. The V gene's germline CDR1 is MGHRA and CDR2 YSYEKL. Trimming removed 0 bases from V and 6 bases from J, with 9 bases in between. CDR3 protein: CASSQERGANSPLHF. The CDR3, as DNA: TGCGCCAGCAGCCAAGAAAGGGGGGCTAATTCACCCCTCCACTTT.

V usage is TRBV4-1 and J usage is TRBJ2-1; the match to TRBD2 covers 15 bases. V was pared by 1 base and J by 11 bases, with 15 bases of the junction left unmatched. Per germline, CDR1 MGHRA and CDR2 YSYEKL. The CDR3 extends over 19 amino acids. This CDR3 reads CASSQVAKGLAGGVGQQFF. The CDR3 nucleotides read TGCGCCAGCAGCCAAGTTGCCAAGGGACTAGCGGGGGGTGTAGGTCAGCAGTTCTTC.

In regard to this clonotype: A much larger clone is a single base away; this may be a read error. This chain connects TRBV28 to TRBJ2-6, with 7 bases lining up with TRBD2. Trimming at V came to 5 bases and at J to 1 base, leaving 8 bases not matched to a gene. This CDR3 has 17 residues. Germline CDR1 is MDHEN and CDR2 is SYDVKM. The CDR3 protein is CASSRGGGLSGANVLTF. In nucleotides, the CDR3 is TGTGCCAGCAGTCGGGGCGGGGGACTATCTGGGGCCAACGTCCTGACTTTC.

Details on this clonotype: No conserved phenylalanine or tryptophan ends this CDR3, so it is likely a read error. The V call is TRBV6-1, the J call TRBJ1-6; D is unclear. This CDR3 contains 13 residues. Germline CDR1 MNHNS, CDR2 SASEGT. The CDR3 region is CASSEAHRSLLHY. CDR3 in DNA: TGTGCCAGCAGTGAAGCTCACCGTTCACTCCTCCACTAT.

This clonotype was seen once. The V and J genes are TRBV20-1 and TRBJ2-5; 11 positions match TRBD2. In germline, CDR1 is DFQATT, CDR2 SNEGSKA (reference sequence). The CDR3 has 13 residues. The CDR3 sequence is CITRFTSGSPQYF. CDR3 bases: TGCATTACTAGGTTTACTAGCGGGAGTCCCCAGTACTTC.

This clonotype was picked up one time. Because the CDR3 is missing its conserved closing phenylalanine or tryptophan, this is likely a read error. The V and J genes are TRBV6-5 and TRBJ2-1; D not resolved. The germline V gene has CDR1 MNHEY and CDR2 SVGAGI. CDR3 size: 14 residues. The CDR3 loop reads CASSSHPATSEQFM. The CDR3 DNA sequence: TGTGCCAGTAGTTCGCACCCGGCGACGTCGGAGCAGTTCATG.

Note on this clonotype: The CDR3 does not end in the conserved phenylalanine or tryptophan, so this is likely a read error. The rearrangement joins TRBV4-2 to TRBJ2-2; D gene ambiguous. The CDR3 is 13 residues long. The V gene lost 7 bases and the J gene lost 7 bases, with 13 bases spanning the gap. Germline V gives CDR1 LGHNA, CDR2 YNFKEQ. CDR3 protein: CASNSSPSGELFL. The DNA of the CDR3 is TGTGCCAGCAACTCGAGCCCCAGCGGGGAGCTGTTTTTA.

Turning to this clonotype: This likely comes from a read error, as the CDR3 has no conserved phenylalanine or tryptophan at its end. The rearrangement links TRBV11-2 to TRBJ1-2, with D perhaps TRBD1 (5 bases). Germline V gene sequence: CDR1 SGHAT, CDR2 FQNNGV. V lost 5 bases and J lost 9, with 19 bases in between. CDR3 length equals 14 residues. CDR3 region: CASSANAGVGCYTI. The CDR3, as DNA: TGTGCCAGCAGCGCAAATGCGGGGGTCGGTTGCTACACCATC.

Concerning this clonotype: The junction and the germline gene differ at one end; a read error may be behind it. CDR3 loop: CDSRTGALPRDVQFF. The DNA of the CDR3 is TGTGACAGCAGAACCGGGGCCTTACCTCGGGATGTGCAGTTCTTC. V and J are TRBV6-5 and TRBJ2-1, with D perhaps given as TRBD1 or TRBD2 (5 bases each). The CDR3 length is 15 residues. Germline V gives CDR1 MNHEY, CDR2 SVGAGI.

This clonotype was seen many times. V usage is TRBV12-5 and J usage is TRBJ2-1; D not resolved. CDR1 and CDR2 (germline): LGHNT, FRNRAP. The CDR3 runs to 14 residues. Trimming took off 7 bases at V and 0 bases at J, with 10 bases between the two ends. CDR3 DNA: TGTGCTAGTGCACAAGACAACTCCTACAATGAGCAGTTCTTC. This translates into CASAQDNSYNEQFF.

As to this clonotype: An end of the junction differs from the germline gene, which may be a read error. The chain joins TRBV6-2 or TRBV6-3 to TRBJ2-1; D remains unclear. The germline V gene encodes CDR1 MNHEY and CDR2 SVGEGT. The CDR3 is 15 residues long. Written as DNA, the CDR3 is TGTGACAGCAGTTACTCGGGTCTTTCTGGCGCTGAGCAGCTCTTC. Translated, it gives CDSSYSGLSGAEQLF.

Regarding this clonotype: This may stem from a read error, because a much larger clone lies one nucleotide away. V is TRBV6-2 or TRBV6-3 and J is TRBJ2-2; D may be TRBD1 (6 bases). This CDR3 region has 14 residues. CDR1 is MNHEY, CDR2 SVGEGT, per germline. CDR3 sequence reads: CAGSDRPDTGELFF. The CDR3 nucleotides read TGTGCCGGCAGCGACAGGCCGGACACCGGGGAGCTGTTTTTT.

Worth noting for this clonotype: A much bigger clone sits one base away, suggesting this may be a read error. The chain is built from TRBV7-9 and TRBJ1-6, with D unclear. V shed 6 bases and J shed 14 bases, with 20 bases lying between them. This CDR3 has 14 amino acids. CDR1 SEHNR and CDR2 FQNEAQ come from the germline V gene (reference sequence). The CDR3 DNA reads TGTGCCAGCAGTCAACGGGATGGGTTCTCATCCCTCCACTTT. It encodes CASSQRDGFSSLHF.